This TCR beta chain was found in a study of preoperative IRX-2 immunotherapy in early breast cancer. The CDR3 runs to 15 residues. The V segment lost 5 bases and the J segment 4 bases; nucleotides outside the gene matches: 5. From germline, CDR1 is SGHTA and CDR2 FQGNSA. The table came from immunoSEQ multiplex PCR; TCRdb's copy has only in-frame clones and leaves some out. The table lists about 62,000 clones, approximately 93% of them singletons. Documented treatment: preoperative locoregional IRX-2 cytokine immunotherapy. The sequence was collected from a human donor with breast cancer. The sample was acquired from a patient treated with IRX-2 immunotherapy. The genes are TRBV7-2 and TRBJ2-1; 10 positions match TRBD2. This CDR3 is CASSPQRGGYNEQFF. CDR3 DNA: TGTGCCAGCAGCCCCCAGCGGGGGGGGTACAATGAGCAGTTCTTC.